These 2 T cell receptor beta chains share one sample of origin, sequenced in a study of OX40 agonist ivuxolimab in advanced cancers. TCRdb's copy holds only in-frame clones and misses some; the assay was immunoSEQ multiplex PCR. The sample includes 92,000 or so clones, around 80% of them seen just once. The sequenced sample was CD4+ or CD8+ T cells sorted from blood, obtained in a trial of the OX40 agonist ivuxolimab. The receptors shown here come from an adult with an advanced solid tumor such as melanoma, head and neck, liver or kidney cancer.

The rearrangement joins TRBV7-9 to TRBJ1-1; no clear D. Germline V CDR1 and CDR2: SEHNR, FQNEAQ (reference sequence). V lost 5 bases to trimming and J lost 5 bases, with 18 bases between them. This CDR3 is 15 amino acids long. CDR3 in DNA: TGTGCCAGCAGCCTACCCTCAGGATTGGTAACTGAAGCTTTCTTT. This sequence encodes CASSLPSGLVTEAFF.

The V gene is TRBV5-6, the J gene TRBJ2-5; possible D gene TRBD2, 6 bases. This CDR3 spans 16 amino acids. Trimming left V 2 bases short and J 5 bases short, with 19 bases between. CDR1 is SGHDT, CDR2 YYEEEE, per germline. DNA of the CDR3: TGTGCCAGCAGCTTAGGAGGAGGGCAGCCGAGGGAGACCCAGTACTTC. This gives the protein CASSLGGGQPRETQYF.